A selection of T cell receptor beta chains follows, all from one sample in a study of shared clonotypes between healthy human individuals. TCRdb keeps only in-frame clones here, not all; method: immunoSEQ multiplex PCR. The sample holds about 2 million clones, 85% to 95% seen once. Sequenced sample: naive CD8+ T cells sorted from blood. The receptors derive from a man between 18 and 29 years old in good health. The CDR3 runs from the conserved cysteine through the conserved F or W. Fields, in order: J gene, D gene, V gene, clone size, CDR3 protein, CDR3 DNA. D genes are given only for firm matches. Size values are once, few and many counts, or a class for expanded clones, and some rows have none.

j_gene: TRBJ2-7; d_gene: .; v_gene: TRBV28; abundance: .; CDR3aa: CASIGGYEQYF; CDR3nt: TGTGCCAGCATCGGGGGATACGAGCAGTACTTC
j_gene: TRBJ1-1; d_gene: .; v_gene: TRBV6-5; abundance: .; CDR3aa: CASSYTFEGLEAFF; CDR3nt: TGTGCCAGCAGTTACACTTTTGAGGGTCTTGAAGCTTTCTTT
j_gene: TRBJ1-1; d_gene: .; v_gene: TRBV28; abundance: .; CDR3aa: CASRPAGGGTEAFF; CDR3nt: TGTGCCAGCAGGCCAGCCGGGGGTGGCACTGAAGCTTTCTTT
j_gene: TRBJ2-7; d_gene: .; v_gene: TRBV7-8; abundance: .; CDR3aa: CASSLVRGNSYEQYF; CDR3nt: TGTGCCAGCAGCTTAGTTCGCGGGAACTCCTACGAGCAGTACTTC
j_gene: TRBJ2-2; d_gene: .; v_gene: TRBV11-2; abundance: .; CDR3aa: CASSLMAATGELFF; CDR3nt: TGTGCCAGCAGCTTAATGGCAGCAACCGGGGAGCTGTTTTTT
j_gene: TRBJ1-4; d_gene: .; v_gene: TRBV10-3; abundance: .; CDR3aa: CAISESGTPNEKLFF; CDR3nt: TGTGCCATCAGTGAGTCCGGGACCCCTAATGAAAAACTGTTTTTT
j_gene: TRBJ2-7; d_gene: TRBD2; v_gene: TRBV27; abundance: .; CDR3aa: CASCISAGGAYEQYF; CDR3nt: TGTGCCAGTTGTATTTCGGCGGGAGGAGCGTACGAGCAGTACTTC
j_gene: TRBJ2-7; d_gene: TRBD2; v_gene: TRBV2; abundance: .; CDR3aa: CASSGLAAYEQYF; CDR3nt: TGTGCCAGCAGTGGACTAGCGGCCTACGAGCAGTACTTC
j_gene: TRBJ2-7; d_gene: .; v_gene: TRBV10-2; abundance: .; CDR3aa: CASRSGVEQYF; CDR3nt: TGCGCCAGCAGATCTGGGGTCGAGCAGTACTTC
j_gene: TRBJ1-4; d_gene: TRBD1; v_gene: TRBV7-9; abundance: .; CDR3aa: CASSLTGGSNEKLFF; CDR3nt: TGTGCCAGCAGCTTAACAGGGGGCTCGAATGAAAAACTGTTTTTT
j_gene: TRBJ2-7; d_gene: TRBD2; v_gene: TRBV4-1; abundance: once; CDR3aa: CASSQELLTSGSYEQYF; CDR3nt: TGCGCCAGCAGCCAAGAGTTGCTAACTAGCGGCTCCTACGAGCAGTACTTC
j_gene: TRBJ2-7; d_gene: .; v_gene: TRBV27; abundance: .; CDR3aa: CASRLTSGSYYEQYF; CDR3nt: TGTGCCAGCAGGCTGACTAGTGGGTCATACTACGAGCAGTACTTC
j_gene: TRBJ2-7; d_gene: TRBD1; v_gene: TRBV28; abundance: once; CDR3aa: CATSQGARSSYEQYF; CDR3nt: TGTGCCACGTCCCAGGGGGCGAGGTCCTCCTACGAGCAGTACTTC
j_gene: TRBJ1-4; d_gene: .; v_gene: TRBV5-6; abundance: once; CDR3aa: CASSFGQGWAEKLFF; CDR3nt: TGTGCCAGCAGCTTCGGGCAGGGTTGGGCTGAAAAACTGTTTTTT
j_gene: TRBJ2-5; d_gene: TRBD2; v_gene: TRBV5-1; abundance: .; CDR3aa: CASSYSGGKGETQYF; CDR3nt: TGCGCCAGCTCTTACAGCGGGGGGAAAGGAGAGACCCAGTACTTC
j_gene: TRBJ2-5; d_gene: TRBD2; v_gene: TRBV7-9; abundance: .; CDR3aa: CASSSQGLLEETQYF; CDR3nt: TGTGCCAGCAGCTCCCAGGGACTACTCGAAGAGACCCAGTACTTC
j_gene: TRBJ2-7; d_gene: TRBD1; v_gene: TRBV27; abundance: once; CDR3aa: CASSLGQGRYEQYF; CDR3nt: TGTGCCAGCAGTTTAGGACAGGGTCGCTACGAGCAGTACTTC
j_gene: TRBJ2-1; d_gene: .; v_gene: TRBV27; abundance: .; CDR3aa: CASSDATRSSYNEQFF; CDR3nt: TGTGCCAGCAGTGATGCCACCAGGAGCTCCTACAATGAGCAGTTCTTC
j_gene: TRBJ1-1; d_gene: .; v_gene: TRBV27; abundance: .; CDR3aa: CASRQGTEAFF; CDR3nt: TGTGCCAGCCGGCAGGGGACTGAAGCTTTCTTT
j_gene: TRBJ2-7; d_gene: .; v_gene: TRBV1; abundance: .; CDR3aa: CTSSPLGKLDSYEQYF; CDR3nt: TGCACCAGCAGTCCCCTCGGAAAATTGGACTCCTACGAGCAGTACTTC
j_gene: TRBJ2-2; d_gene: .; v_gene: TRBV6-5; abundance: .; CDR3aa: CASSYEGINTGELFF; CDR3nt: TGTGCCAGCAGTTACGAGGGGATCAACACCGGGGAGCTGTTTTTT
j_gene: TRBJ2-3; d_gene: TRBD2; v_gene: TRBV10-3; abundance: .; CDR3aa: CAISSSGESADTQYF; CDR3nt: TGTGCCATCAGTTCTAGCGGGGAAAGCGCAGATACGCAGTATTTT
j_gene: TRBJ2-1; d_gene: .; v_gene: TRBV9; abundance: .; CDR3aa: CASSVGGSLDEQFF; CDR3nt: TGTGCCAGCAGCGTAGGGGGGAGTCTTGATGAGCAGTTCTTC
j_gene: TRBJ2-7; d_gene: .; v_gene: TRBV9; abundance: .; CDR3aa: CASSVTGYSYEQYF; CDR3nt: TGTGCCAGCAGCGTTACAGGGTACTCCTACGAGCAGTACTTC
j_gene: TRBJ1-2; d_gene: TRBD1; v_gene: TRBV5-4; abundance: .; CDR3aa: CASSLIGGDGYTF; CDR3nt: TGTGCCAGCAGCTTGATAGGGGGCGATGGCTACACCTTC
j_gene: TRBJ1-1; d_gene: TRBD1; v_gene: TRBV19; abundance: .; CDR3aa: CASRPVRDRGPDAEAFF; CDR3nt: TGTGCCAGTAGACCGGTGCGCGACAGGGGTCCTGACGCTGAAGCTTTCTTT